A single TCR beta chain is shown here with its context. Its antigen is still unknown. The data were obtained in a study of cytomegalovirus exposure and HLA in healthy donors. Study at large: Among the roughly 430 genotyped donors, around 81% were placed in the Caucasian-associated ancestry cluster. Study observations and caveats: The study flagged some 180 TCR beta chains as cytomegalovirus-associated. Earlier findings revealed that most TCR beta V segments proved productive either about 87% or about 30% of the time. Sequencing likely caused a cluster of highly shared sequence variants.

The ends were cut back, 1 base at V and 2 bases at J, with 6 bases in the middle. CDR3 length: 14 amino acids. Germline V CDR1 and CDR2: SGHTA, FQGNSA. Primers included in the PCR were 60 Vbeta and 13 Jbeta primers. Assay: immunoSEQ multiplex PCR; the TCRdb copy retains only in-frame clones and omits some. The table has around 80,000 clones, roughly 72% seen once. Sequencing input: PBMCs. This receptor was identified in a man in his forties in good health and CMV-seropositive. This chain uses TRBV7-2 with TRBJ1-3; D unclear. For the CDR3, the DNA is TGTGCCAGCAGCTTAGGCGGCGCTGGAAACACCATATATTTT. It specifies CASSLGGAGNTIYF.